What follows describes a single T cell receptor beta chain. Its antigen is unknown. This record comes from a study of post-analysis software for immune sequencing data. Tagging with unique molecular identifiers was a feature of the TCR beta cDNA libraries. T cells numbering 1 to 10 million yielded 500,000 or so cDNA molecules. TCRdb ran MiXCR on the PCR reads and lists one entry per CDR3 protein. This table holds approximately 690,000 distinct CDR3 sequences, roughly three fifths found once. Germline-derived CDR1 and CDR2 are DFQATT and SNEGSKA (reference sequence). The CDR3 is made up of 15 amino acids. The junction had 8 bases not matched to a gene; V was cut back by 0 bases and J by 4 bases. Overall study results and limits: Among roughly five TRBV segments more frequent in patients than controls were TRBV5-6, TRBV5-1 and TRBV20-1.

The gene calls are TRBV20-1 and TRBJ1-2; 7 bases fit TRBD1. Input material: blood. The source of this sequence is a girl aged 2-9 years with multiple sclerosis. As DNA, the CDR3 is TGCAGTGCTAGAGACTCAGGGGGTATCGCCTATGGCTACACCTTC. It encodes CSARDSGGIAYGYTF.